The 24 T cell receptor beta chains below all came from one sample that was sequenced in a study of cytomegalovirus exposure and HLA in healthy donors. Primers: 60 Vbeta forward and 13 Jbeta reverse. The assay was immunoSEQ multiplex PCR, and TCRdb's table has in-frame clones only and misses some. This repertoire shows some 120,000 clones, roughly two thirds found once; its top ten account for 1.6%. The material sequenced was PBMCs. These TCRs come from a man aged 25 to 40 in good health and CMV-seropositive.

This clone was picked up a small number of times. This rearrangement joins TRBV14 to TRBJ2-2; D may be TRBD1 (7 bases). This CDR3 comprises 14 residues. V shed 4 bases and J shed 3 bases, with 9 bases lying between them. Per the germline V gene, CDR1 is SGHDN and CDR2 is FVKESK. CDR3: CASSLRGDTGELFF. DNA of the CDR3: TGTGCCAGCAGCCTCAGGGGGGACACCGGGGAGCTGTTTTTT.

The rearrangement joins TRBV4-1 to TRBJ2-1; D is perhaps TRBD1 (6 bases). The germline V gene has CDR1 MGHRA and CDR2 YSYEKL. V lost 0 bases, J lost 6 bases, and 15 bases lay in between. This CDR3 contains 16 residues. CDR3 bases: TGCGCCAGCAGCCAAGATCAGGGGCCCAGTCCCAATGAGCAGTTCTTC. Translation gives CASSQDQGPSPNEQFF.

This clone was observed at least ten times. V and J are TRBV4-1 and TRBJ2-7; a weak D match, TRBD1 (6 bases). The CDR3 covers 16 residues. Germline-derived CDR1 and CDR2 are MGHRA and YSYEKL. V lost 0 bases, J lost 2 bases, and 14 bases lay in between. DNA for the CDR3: TGCGCCAGCAGCCAAGATGGGCAGGGGTTTACCTACGAGCAGTACTTC. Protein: CASSQDGQGFTYEQYF.

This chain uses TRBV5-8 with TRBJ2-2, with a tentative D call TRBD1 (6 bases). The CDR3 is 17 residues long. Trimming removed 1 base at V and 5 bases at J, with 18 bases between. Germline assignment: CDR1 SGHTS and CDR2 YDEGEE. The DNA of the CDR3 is TGTGCCAGCAGCTTGTTAAAGGGGCAGGGGTCGACCGGGGAGCTGTTTTTT. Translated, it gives CASSLLKGQGSTGELFF.

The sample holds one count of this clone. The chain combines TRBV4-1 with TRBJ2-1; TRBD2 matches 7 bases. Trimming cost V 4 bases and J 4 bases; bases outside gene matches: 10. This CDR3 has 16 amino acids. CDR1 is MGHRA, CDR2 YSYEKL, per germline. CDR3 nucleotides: TGCGCCAGCAGCCGCATAGCGGAGGGAGGGTACAATGAGCAGTTCTTC. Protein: CASSRIAEGGYNEQFF.

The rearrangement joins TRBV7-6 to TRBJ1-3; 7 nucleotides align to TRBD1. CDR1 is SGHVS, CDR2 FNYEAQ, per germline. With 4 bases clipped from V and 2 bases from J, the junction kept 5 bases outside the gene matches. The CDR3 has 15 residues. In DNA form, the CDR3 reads TGTGCCAGCAGCTCCAGACAGGGAGCTGGAAACACCATATATTTT. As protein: CASSSRQGAGNTIYF.

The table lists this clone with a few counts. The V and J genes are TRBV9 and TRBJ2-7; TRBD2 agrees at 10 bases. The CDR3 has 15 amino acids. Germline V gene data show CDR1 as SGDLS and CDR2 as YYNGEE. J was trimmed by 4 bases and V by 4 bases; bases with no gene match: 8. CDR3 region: CASSPRTSGWYEQYF. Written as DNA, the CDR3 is TGTGCCAGCAGCCCTAGGACTAGCGGCTGGTACGAGCAGTACTTC.

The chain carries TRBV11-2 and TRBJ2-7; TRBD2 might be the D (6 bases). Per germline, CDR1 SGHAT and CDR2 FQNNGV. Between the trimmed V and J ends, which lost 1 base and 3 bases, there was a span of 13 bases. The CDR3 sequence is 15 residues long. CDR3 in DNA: TGTGCCAGCAGCTTAGCGGCTAGCGACGGCTACGAGCAGTACTTC. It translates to CASSLAASDGYEQYF.

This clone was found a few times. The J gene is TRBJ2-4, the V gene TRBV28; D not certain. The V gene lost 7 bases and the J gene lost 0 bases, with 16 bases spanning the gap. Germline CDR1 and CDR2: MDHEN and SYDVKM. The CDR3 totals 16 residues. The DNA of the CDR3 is TGTGCCAGCAAAAATAGTTTCCAATTAGCCAAAAACATTCAGTACTTC. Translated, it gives CASKNSFQLAKNIQYF.

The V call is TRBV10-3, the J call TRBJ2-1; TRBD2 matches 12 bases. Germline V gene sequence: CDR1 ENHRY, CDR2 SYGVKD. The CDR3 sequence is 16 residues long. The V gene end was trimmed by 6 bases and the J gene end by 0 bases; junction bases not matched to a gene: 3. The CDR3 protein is CAIRGTSGHSYNEQFF. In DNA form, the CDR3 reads TGTGCCATCAGAGGGACTAGCGGGCACTCCTACAATGAGCAGTTCTTC.

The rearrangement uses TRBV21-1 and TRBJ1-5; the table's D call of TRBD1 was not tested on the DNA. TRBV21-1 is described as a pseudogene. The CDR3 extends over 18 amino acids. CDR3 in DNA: TGTGCCAGCAGCTCAATCCGGGACAGGGGGCTTTTCAATCAGCCCCAGCATTTT. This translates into CASSSIRDRGLFNQPQHF.

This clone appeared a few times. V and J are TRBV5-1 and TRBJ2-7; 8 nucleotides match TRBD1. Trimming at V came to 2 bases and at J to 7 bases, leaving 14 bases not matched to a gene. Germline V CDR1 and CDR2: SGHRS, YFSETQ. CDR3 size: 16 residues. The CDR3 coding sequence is TGCGCCAGCAGCTTTGGACAGGGTGTTGGGCCTCAAGAGCAGTACTTC. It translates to CASSFGQGVGPQEQYF. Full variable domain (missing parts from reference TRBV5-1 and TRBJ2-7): KAGVTQTPRYLIKTRGQQVTLSCSPISGHRSVSWYQQTPGQGLQFLFEYFSETQRNKGNFPGRFSGRQFSNSRSEMNVSTLELGDSALYLCASSFGQGVGPQEQYFGPGTRLTVT.

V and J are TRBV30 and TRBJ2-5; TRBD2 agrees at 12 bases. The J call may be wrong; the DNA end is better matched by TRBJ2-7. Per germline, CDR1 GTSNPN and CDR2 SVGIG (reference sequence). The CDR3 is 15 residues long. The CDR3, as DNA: TGTGCCTGGACCAAAGGACTAGCGGGGATCTACGAGCAGTACTTC. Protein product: CAWTKGLAGIYEQYF.

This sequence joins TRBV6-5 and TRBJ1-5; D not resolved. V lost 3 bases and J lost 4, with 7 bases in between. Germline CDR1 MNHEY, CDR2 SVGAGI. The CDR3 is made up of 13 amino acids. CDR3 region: CASSYLQNQPQHF. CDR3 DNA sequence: TGTGCCAGCAGTTATTTACAGAATCAGCCCCAGCATTTT.

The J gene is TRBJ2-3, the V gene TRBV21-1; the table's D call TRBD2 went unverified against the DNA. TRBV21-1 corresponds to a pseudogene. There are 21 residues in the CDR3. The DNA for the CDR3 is TGTGCCAGCAGCACCAAATCCGGGACTAGCGGGACCTACCCCCGCACAGATACGCAGTATTTT. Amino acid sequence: CASSTKSGTSGTYPRTDTQYF.

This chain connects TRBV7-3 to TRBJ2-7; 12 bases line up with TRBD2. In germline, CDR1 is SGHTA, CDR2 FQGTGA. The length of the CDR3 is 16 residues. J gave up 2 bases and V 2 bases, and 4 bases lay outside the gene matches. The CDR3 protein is CASSLVGTSGPYEQYF. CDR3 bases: TGTGCCAGCAGCTTAGTCGGGACTAGCGGGCCCTACGAGCAGTACTTC. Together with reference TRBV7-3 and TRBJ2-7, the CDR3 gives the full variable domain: GAGVSQTPSNKVTEKGKYVELRCDPISGHTALYWYRQSLGQGPEFLIYFQGTGAADDSGLPNDRFFAVRPEGSVSTLKIQRTERGDSAVYLCASSLVGTSGPYEQYFGPGTRLTVT.

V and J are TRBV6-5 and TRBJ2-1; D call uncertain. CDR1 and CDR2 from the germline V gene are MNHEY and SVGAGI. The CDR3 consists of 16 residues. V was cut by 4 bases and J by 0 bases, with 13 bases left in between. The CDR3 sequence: CASSFLAESSYNEQFF. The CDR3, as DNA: TGTGCCAGCAGTTTTCTCGCGGAGAGCTCCTACAATGAGCAGTTCTTC.

CDR3 residues: CASSEALQASGYTF. The CDR3 nucleotides are TGTGCCAGCAGTGAAGCGCTTCAGGCGTCCGGCTACACCTTC. The chain is built from TRBV6-1 and TRBJ1-2; D is uncertain. Germline V gene lookup returns CDR1 MNHNS and CDR2 SASEGT. CDR3 size: 14 residues. Trimming stripped 0 bases from V and 8 bases from J, with 13 bases between.

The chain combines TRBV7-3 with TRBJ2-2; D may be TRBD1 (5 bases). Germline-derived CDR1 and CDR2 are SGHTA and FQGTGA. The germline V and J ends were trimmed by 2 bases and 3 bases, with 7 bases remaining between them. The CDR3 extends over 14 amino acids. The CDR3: CASSLGRDTGELFF. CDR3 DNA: TGTGCCAGCAGCTTAGGCAGGGACACCGGGGAGCTGTTTTTT. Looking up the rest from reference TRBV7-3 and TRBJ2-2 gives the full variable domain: GAGVSQTPSNKVTEKGKYVELRCDPISGHTALYWYRQSLGQGPEFLIYFQGTGAADDSGLPNDRFFAVRPEGSVSTLKIQRTERGDSAVYLCASSLGRDTGELFFGEGSRLTVL.

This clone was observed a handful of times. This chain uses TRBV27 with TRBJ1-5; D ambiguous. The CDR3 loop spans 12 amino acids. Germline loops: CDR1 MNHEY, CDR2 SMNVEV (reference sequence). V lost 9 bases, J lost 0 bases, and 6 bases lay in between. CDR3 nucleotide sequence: TGTGCCAGGGCCAGTAGCAATCAGCCCCAGCATTTT. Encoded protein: CARASSNQPQHF.

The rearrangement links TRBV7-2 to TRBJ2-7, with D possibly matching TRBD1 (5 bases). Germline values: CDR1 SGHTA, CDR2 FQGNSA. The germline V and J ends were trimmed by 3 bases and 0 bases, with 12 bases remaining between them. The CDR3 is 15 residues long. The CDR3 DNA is TGTGCCAGCAGCTTGTTTACAGGTTCCTCCTACGAGCAGTACTTC. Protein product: CASSLFTGSSYEQYF.

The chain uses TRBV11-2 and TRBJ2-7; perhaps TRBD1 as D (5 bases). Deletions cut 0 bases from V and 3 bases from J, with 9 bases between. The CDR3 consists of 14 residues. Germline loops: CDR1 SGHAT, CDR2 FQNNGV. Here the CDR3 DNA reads TGTGCCAGCAGCTTAGATTGGGGCAGCTACGAGCAGTACTTC. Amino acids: CASSLDWGSYEQYF.

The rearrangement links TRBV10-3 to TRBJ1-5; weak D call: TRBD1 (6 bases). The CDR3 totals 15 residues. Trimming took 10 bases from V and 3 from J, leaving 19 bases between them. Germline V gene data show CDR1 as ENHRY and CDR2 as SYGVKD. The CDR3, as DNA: TGTGCCACCGACGAATTGGACAGCTCCAATCAGCCCCAGCATTTT. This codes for CATDELDSSNQPQHF.

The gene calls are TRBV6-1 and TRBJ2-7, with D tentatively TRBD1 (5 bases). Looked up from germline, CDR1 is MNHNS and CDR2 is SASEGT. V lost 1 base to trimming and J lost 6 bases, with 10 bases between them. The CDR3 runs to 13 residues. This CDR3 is CASSEGAGPEQYF. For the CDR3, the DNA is TGTGCCAGCAGTGAAGGTGCAGGGCCCGAGCAGTACTTC.